This T cell receptor beta chain emerged from a study of regulatory T cells in long-lasting Graves disease. Trimming took 5 bases from V and 4 from J, leaving 11 bases between them. The length of the CDR3 is 14 residues. Germline CDR1 reads LNHDA; CDR2 reads SQIVND (reference sequence). This clonotype was found a few times. Noted time point: persistent/refractory GD, antithyroid drugs over 5 years with positive TRAb. Extracted RNA from PBMCs served as the source of the TCR library. Assembly of TCR beta libraries relied on iRepertoire HTBI primers together with Arm-PCR of CDR3 regions. TCRdb reprocessed the multiplex PCR reads via MiXCR and lists one record per CDR3 protein. The sample shows under 450,000 distinct CDR3 sequences, around 22% of them seen only once.

This receptor was taken from a female donor with Graves disease. This sample comprised peripheral blood mononuclear cells (PBMCs), obtained when the disease was refractory, from a patient treated with antithyroid drugs. J is TRBJ1-4 and V is TRBV19; D is perhaps TRBD1 (5 bases). The CDR3 DNA reads as TGTGCCAGTAGTCCACCGGGGGGTAATGAAAAACTGTTTTTT. Protein sequence: CASSPPGGNEKLFF.